Sequencing of this T cell receptor (beta chain) was carried out in a study of glioma-infiltrating T cells after dendritic cell vaccination. As for the study in general: Treatment, given 2003 to 2012, was autologous tumor lysate-pulsed dendritic cell vaccination. Dendritic cells derived from monocytes and pulsed with autologous tumor lysate formed the vaccine.

Trimming took off 2 bases at V and 4 bases at J, with 8 bases between the two ends. CDR3 length: 14 amino acids. CDR1 and CDR2 (germline): ENHRY, SYGVKD. This sample's time point: after dendritic cell vaccination, including at tumor progression/relapse. Profiling relied on immunoSEQ multiplex PCR, and the TCRdb table lists in-frame clones only, not all of them. The sample carries fewer than 95,000 clones, less than 85% recorded once. The source is a human donor with glioblastoma. The sample consisted of blood, taken after dendritic cell vaccination. V usage is TRBV10-3 and J usage is TRBJ1-4; maybe TRBD1 (6 bases). CDR3 DNA sequence: TGTGCCATCAGTGAGGCAGGGGATAATGAAAAACTGTTTTTT. It codes for CAISEAGDNEKLFF.